A single TCR beta chain is shown here with its context. This sample stems from a study of blood T cell repertoires in COVID-19. Study at large: Both acute and convalescent COVID-19 samples were obtained from the United States, Italy and Spain. Sources were T cells, B-cell-depleted T cells, or PBMCs; the material itself was cDNA or gDNA.

During active infection, Seattle patients enrolled and were then monitored through disease. Methods used by the authors: Amplification with reference gene primers provided the estimates of nucleated cell counts. Generated by immunoSEQ multiplex PCR, the TCRdb table keeps only in-frame clones and is missing some. Clone size and the V and J calls come from that table; the DNA yielded D and trimming. This table holds over 200,000 clones, roughly 90% found once. V lost 5 bases and J lost 1; bases outside the gene matches: 7. CDR3 length: 15 amino acids. Germline V gene lookup returns CDR1 SGHTA and CDR2 FQGNSA.

The sequence derives from a man aged 55 to 70 with COVID-19, enrolled during active disease. Material: peripheral blood. The rearrangement uses TRBV7-2 and TRBJ2-7; TRBD1 matches 8 bases. The DNA of the CDR3 is TGTGCCAGCAGCCTGGACAGGGCCTTTTCCTACGAGCAGTACTTC. This encodes CASSLDRAFSYEQYF.